This T cell receptor (beta chain) was recorded in a study of cytomegalovirus exposure and HLA in healthy donors. Whole-study results and caveats: Rarity held for most TCR sequences, but there were some public TCRs that occurred in many donors. With later analysis, a missense DCLRE1C variant became linked to TCR beta V- and J-gene trimming. Cytomegalovirus association was listed for approximately 150 TCR beta chains. Clonal expansion was found to be greater in HLA-associated TCR beta chains than in equally common others in a later analysis.

Only one count was recorded for this clone. What it binds is not known. 60 Vbeta and 13 Jbeta primers were used in PCR. Clones were sequenced by immunoSEQ multiplex PCR, and TCRdb holds only the in-frame ones, with some missing. In the table there are fewer than 250,000 clones, about four fifths of which are singletons. The CDR3 runs to 17 residues. Looked up from germline, CDR1 is LNHNV and CDR2 is YYDKDF (reference sequence). The junction had 9 bases not matched to a gene; V was cut back by 5 bases and J by 0 bases. Material for sequencing was PBMCs. J is TRBJ2-5 and V is TRBV15, with 10 positions matching TRBD2. The source is a man aged 30 to 45 in good health and CMV-seronegative. The CDR3 DNA follows: TGTGCCACCAGCGGCCCTAGCGGGGGCTTTTACCAAGAGACCCAGTACTTC. It translates to CATSGPSGGFYQETQYF.